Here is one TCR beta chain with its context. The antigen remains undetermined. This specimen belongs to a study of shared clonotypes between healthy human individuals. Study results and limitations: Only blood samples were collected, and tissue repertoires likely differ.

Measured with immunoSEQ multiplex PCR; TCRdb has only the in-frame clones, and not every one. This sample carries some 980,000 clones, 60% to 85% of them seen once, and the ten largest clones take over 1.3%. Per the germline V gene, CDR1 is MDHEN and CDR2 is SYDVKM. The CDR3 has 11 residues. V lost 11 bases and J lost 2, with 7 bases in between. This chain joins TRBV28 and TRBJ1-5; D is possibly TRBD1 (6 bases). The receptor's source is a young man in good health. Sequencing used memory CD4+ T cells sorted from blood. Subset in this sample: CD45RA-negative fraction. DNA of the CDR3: TGTGCCGCAGGGGGCAATCAGCCCCAGCATTTT. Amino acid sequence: CAAGGNQPQHF. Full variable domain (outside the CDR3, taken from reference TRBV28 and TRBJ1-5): DVKVTQSSRYLVKRTGEKVFLECVQDMDHENMFWYRQDPGLGLRLIYFSYDVKMKEKGDIPEGYSVSREKKERFSLILESASTNQTSMYLCAAGGNQPQHFGDGTRLSIL.